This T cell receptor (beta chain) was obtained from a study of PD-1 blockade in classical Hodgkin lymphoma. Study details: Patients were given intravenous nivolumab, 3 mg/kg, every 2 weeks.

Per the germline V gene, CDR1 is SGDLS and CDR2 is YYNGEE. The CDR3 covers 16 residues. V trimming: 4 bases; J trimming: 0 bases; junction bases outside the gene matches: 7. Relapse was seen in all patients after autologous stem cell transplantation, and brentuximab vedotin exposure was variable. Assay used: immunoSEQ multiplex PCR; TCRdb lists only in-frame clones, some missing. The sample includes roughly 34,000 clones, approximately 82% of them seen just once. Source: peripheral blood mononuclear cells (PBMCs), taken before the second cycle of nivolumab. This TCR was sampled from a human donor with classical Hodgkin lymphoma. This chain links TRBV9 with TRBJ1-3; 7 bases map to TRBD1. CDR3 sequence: CASSPRDRPSGNTIYF. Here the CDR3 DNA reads TGTGCCAGCAGCCCCCGGGACAGACCCTCTGGAAACACCATATATTTT.